This is a list of T cell receptor beta chains from one sample in a study of blood T cell repertoires in COVID-19. Sequencing used immunoSEQ multiplex PCR; TCRdb keeps in-frame clones, though not all of them. The table includes approximately 320,000 clones, over 80% detected once. Input material: PBMCs or T cells enriched from blood (not recorded which). The receptors stem from a young woman who had recovered from COVID-19. The CDR3 runs from the conserved cysteine through the conserved F or W. Each record gives: J gene, V gene, CDR3 protein.

TRBJ1-3	TRBV9	CASSVGITSSSGNTIYF
TRBJ2-2	TRBV7-2	CASSLRAGGRTGELFF
TRBJ1-2	TRBV5-5	CASSFPPPTGLFGYTF
TRBJ2-7	TRBV9	CASSALGGTYEQYF
TRBJ1-2	TRBV15	CATSEDRGHSNYGYTF
TRBJ2-7	TRBV28	CAGGTSDTYEQYF
TRBJ2-1	TRBV7-6	CASSSLLAHNEQFF
TRBJ2-1	TRBV29-1	CSVDPGGGPDNEQFF
TRBJ2-7	TRBV20-1	CSARRVREQYF
TRBJ2-7	TRBV30	CAWRGPGSEQYF
TRBJ2-2	TRBV19	CASSISLSGPGELFF
TRBJ2-7	TRBV7-9	CASSFTSGSYEQYF
TRBJ1-4	TRBV11-2	CASSLSRGRTLRTNEKLFF
TRBJ1-5	TRBV7-2	CASSFQPRDIRYQPQHF
TRBJ1-2	TRBV5-6	CASVETGKKRGYTF
TRBJ1-6	TRBV3-1/TRBV3-2	CASSQDLARALHF
TRBJ2-2	TRBV30	CAWDDRGYGGELFF
TRBJ1-5	TRBV7-8	CASSRGGIRNQPQHF
TRBJ1-2	TRBV6-5	CASSRTGSGGYTF
TRBJ2-7	TRBV16	CASSPGSSSYEQYF
TRBJ2-3	TRBV11-2	CASSLGILSTDTQYF
TRBJ1-2	TRBV7-2	CATAPFGQGGYTF
TRBJ1-2	TRBV5-4	CASSTQGDDYGYTF
TRBJ2-1	TRBV2	CASLPDRAGGEQFF
TRBJ2-5	TRBV28	CASSRSSELETQYF
TRBJ2-7	TRBV5-6	CASSLAYEQYF
TRBJ2-1	TRBV6-6	CASSGQNLYNEQFF
TRBJ1-6	TRBV2	CASSITGPNSPLHF
TRBJ1-2	TRBV18	CASSPSSGTGSWATYGYTF
TRBJ2-2	TRBV6-2/TRBV6-3	CASSYVGQGNTGELFF
TRBJ1-2	TRBV5-1	CASSLGRTDGGYTF
TRBJ1-6	TRBV2	CASRVRGTGMNSPLHF
TRBJ1-1	TRBV19	CASTLGQGTLEAFF
TRBJ1-1	TRBV7-3	CASSLMGGMNTEAFF
TRBJ1-1	TRBV5-1	CASSFGQGGSMNTEAFF
TRBJ2-7	TRBV7-6	CASSLQAGAGSYEQYF